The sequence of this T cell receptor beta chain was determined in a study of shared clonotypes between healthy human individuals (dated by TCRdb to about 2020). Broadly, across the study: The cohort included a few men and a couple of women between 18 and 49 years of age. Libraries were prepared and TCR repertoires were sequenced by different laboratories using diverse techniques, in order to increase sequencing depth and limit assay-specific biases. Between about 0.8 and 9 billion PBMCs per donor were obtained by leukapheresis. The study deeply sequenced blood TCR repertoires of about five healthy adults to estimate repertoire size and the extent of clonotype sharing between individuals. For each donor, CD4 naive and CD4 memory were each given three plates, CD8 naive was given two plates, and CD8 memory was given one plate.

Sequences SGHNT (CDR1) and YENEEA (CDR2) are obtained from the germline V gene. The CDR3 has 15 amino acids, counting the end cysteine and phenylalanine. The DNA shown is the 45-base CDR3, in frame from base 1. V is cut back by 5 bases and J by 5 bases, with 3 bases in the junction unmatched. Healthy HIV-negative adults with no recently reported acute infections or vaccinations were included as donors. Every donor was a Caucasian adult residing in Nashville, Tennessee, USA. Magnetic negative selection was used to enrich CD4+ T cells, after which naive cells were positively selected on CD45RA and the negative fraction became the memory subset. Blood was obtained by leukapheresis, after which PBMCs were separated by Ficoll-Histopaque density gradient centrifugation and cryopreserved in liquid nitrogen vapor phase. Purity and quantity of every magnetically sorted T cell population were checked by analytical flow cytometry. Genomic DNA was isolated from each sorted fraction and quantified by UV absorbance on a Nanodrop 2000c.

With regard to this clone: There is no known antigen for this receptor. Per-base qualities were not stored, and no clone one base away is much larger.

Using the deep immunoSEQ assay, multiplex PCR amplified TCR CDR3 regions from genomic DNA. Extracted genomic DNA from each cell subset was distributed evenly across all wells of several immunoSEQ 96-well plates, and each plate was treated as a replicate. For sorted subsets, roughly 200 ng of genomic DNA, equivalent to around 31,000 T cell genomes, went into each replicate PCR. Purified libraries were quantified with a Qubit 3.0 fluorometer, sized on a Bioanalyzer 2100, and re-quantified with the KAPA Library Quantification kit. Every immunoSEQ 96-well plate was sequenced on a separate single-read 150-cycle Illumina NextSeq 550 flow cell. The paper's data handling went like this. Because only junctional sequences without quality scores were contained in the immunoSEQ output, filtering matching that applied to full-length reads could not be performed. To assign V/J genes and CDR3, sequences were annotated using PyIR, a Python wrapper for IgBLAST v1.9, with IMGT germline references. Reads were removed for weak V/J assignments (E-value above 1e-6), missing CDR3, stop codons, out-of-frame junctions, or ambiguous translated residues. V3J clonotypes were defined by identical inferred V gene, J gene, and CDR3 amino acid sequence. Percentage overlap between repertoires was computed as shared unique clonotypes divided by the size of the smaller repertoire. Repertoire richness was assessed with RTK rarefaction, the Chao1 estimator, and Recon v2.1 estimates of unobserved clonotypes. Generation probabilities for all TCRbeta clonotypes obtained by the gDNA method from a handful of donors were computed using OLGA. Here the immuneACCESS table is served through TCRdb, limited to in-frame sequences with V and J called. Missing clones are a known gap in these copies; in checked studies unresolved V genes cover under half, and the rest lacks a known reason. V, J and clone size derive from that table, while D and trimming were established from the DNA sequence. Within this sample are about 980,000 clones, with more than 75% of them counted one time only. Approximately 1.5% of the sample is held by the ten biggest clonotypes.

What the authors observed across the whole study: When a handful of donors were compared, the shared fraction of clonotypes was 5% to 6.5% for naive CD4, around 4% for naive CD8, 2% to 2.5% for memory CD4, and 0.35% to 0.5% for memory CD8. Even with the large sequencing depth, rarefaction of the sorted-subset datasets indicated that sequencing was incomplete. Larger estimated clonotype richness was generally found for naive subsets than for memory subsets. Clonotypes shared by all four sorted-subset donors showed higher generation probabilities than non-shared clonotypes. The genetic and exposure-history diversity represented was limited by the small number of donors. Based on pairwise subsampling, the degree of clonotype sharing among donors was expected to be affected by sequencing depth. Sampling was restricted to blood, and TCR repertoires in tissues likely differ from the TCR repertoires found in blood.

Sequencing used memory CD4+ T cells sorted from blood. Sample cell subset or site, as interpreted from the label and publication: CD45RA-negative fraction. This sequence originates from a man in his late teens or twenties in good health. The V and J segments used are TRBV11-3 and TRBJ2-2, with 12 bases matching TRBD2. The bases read TGTGCCAGCAGCCAACTAGCGGGAGGTACCGGGGAGCTGTTTTTT. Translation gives CASSQLAGGTGELFF. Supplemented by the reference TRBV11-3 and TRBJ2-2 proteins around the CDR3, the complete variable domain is EAGVVQSPRYKIIEKKQPVAFWCNPISGHNTLYWYLQNLGQGPELLIRYENEEAVDDSQLPKDRFSAERLKGVDSTLKIQPAELGDSAVYLCASSQLAGGTGELFFGEGSRLTVL.